This entry lists 10 T cell receptor beta chains sequenced from one sample in a study of blood T cell repertoires in COVID-19. Produced via immunoSEQ multiplex PCR; TCRdb's table is partial and in-frame only. The profile shows over 110,000 clones, 80% of them singletons. The source material was peripheral blood. These receptors were obtained from a man aged 70-80 years who had recovered from COVID-19.

The J gene is TRBJ1-5, the V gene TRBV15, with D perhaps TRBD1 (5 bases). CDR1 is LNHNV, CDR2 YYDKDF, per germline (reference sequence). The CDR3 runs 13 residues. Trimming shortened V by 4 bases and J by 7 bases, and 11 bases separated the two germline ends. CDR3 sequence: CATSTGGDQPQHF. The CDR3 DNA sequence: TGTGCCACCAGCACCGGGGGGGACCAGCCCCAGCATTTT.

This rearrangement joins TRBV30 to TRBJ1-5, with a tentative D call TRBD1 (5 bases). V was cut by 3 bases and J by 6 bases, with 21 bases left in between. Looked up from germline, CDR1 is GTSNPN and CDR2 is SVGIG (reference sequence). The CDR3 totals 16 residues. The chain's CDR3 is CAWSHESGAEGQPQHF. The CDR3, as DNA: TGTGCCTGGAGCCACGAGTCCGGGGCGGAGGGTCAGCCCCAGCATTTT.

The rearrangement links TRBV9 to TRBJ2-1, with 10 nucleotides matching TRBD2. V shed 4 bases, J shed 1 base, and the junction held 17 bases outside the gene matches. Germline CDR1 is SGDLS and CDR2 is YYNGEE. CDR3 size: 20 residues. CDR3 in amino acids: CASSTTLLGTSAKSYNEQFF. The CDR3 DNA is TGTGCCAGCAGCACGACCCTCTTGGGGACTAGCGCGAAATCCTACAATGAGCAGTTCTTC.

The table lists this clone with a few counts. This sequence joins TRBV12-5 and TRBJ1-5, with unresolved D. Deletions cut 5 bases from V and 7 bases from J, with 9 bases between. CDR1 is LGHNT and CDR2 is FRNRAP in the germline V gene. The CDR3 totals 12 residues. CDR3: CASGLSFQPQHF. The CDR3 DNA is TGTGCTAGTGGTCTTTCGTTCCAGCCCCAGCATTTT.

J is TRBJ2-3 and V is TRBV5-1; 8 bases agree with TRBD1. This CDR3 is 16 amino acids long. The V segment lost 5 bases and the J segment 4 bases; nucleotides outside the gene matches: 12. Looked up from germline, CDR1 is SGHRS and CDR2 is YFSETQ. The CDR3 sequence is CASRAGTGRVPDTQYF. The DNA for the CDR3 is TGCGCCAGCAGAGCCGGGACAGGTAGGGTCCCAGATACGCAGTATTTT.

The V call is TRBV30, the J call TRBJ2-3, with TRBD2 identical over 14 bases. Germline V gene lookup returns CDR1 GTSNPN and CDR2 SVGIG (reference sequence). The CDR3 length is 16 residues. Trimming cost V 8 bases and J 3 bases; bases outside gene matches: 10. CDR3 region: CASQGLAGVSTDTQYF. CDR3 DNA: TGTGCCAGCCAGGGACTAGCGGGAGTCTCTACAGATACGCAGTATTTT.

This rearrangement joins TRBV7-3 to TRBJ2-3, with D tentatively TRBD2 (5 bases). V was clipped by 5 bases and J by 3 bases, with 15 bases between them. This CDR3 is 15 amino acids long. The germline CDR1 and CDR2 sequences are SGHTA and FQGTGA. This CDR3 is CASSLLGVDTDTQYF. DNA for the CDR3: TGTGCCAGCAGCCTTCTCGGGGTAGATACAGATACGCAGTATTTT.

V gene TRBV10-3 combines with J gene TRBJ2-7, with 7 bases identical to TRBD1. The trim removed 6 bases at V and 4 bases at J, leaving 3 bases unmatched. The CDR3 consists of 12 residues. CDR1 is ENHRY, CDR2 SYGVKD, per germline. The CDR3 nucleotides are TGTGCCATCAGGAGGGACAGATACGAGCAGTACTTC. Translating it yields CAIRRDRYEQYF.

The V gene is TRBV12-3 or TRBV12-4, the J gene TRBJ2-7; 7 nucleotides align to TRBD1. CDR3 length equals 12 residues. The V and J ends lost 6 bases and 3 bases, in that order; junction bases with no gene match: 2. This chain's CDR3 is CASSTGVYEQYF. Written as DNA, the CDR3 is TGTGCCAGCAGCACAGGGGTCTACGAGCAGTACTTC.

The V call is TRBV19, the J call TRBJ2-2; 12 nucleotides agree with TRBD2. CDR1 LNHDA and CDR2 SQIVND come from the germline V gene (reference sequence). CDR3 length: 15 residues. V lost 7 bases and J lost 3; bases outside the gene matches: 3. CDR3 nucleotides: TGTGCCAGTAAGACTAGCGGGAGCTACACCGGGGAGCTGTTTTTT. Residues: CASKTSGSYTGELFF.